The source of this T cell receptor beta chain is a study of T cells after yellow fever vaccination. About the study: It was SMART-Seq v4 Ultra Low Input that prepared the fractions with low cell numbers.

Making TCR cDNA involved 5'RACE template switching, which added UMIs and a universal primer site. TCRdb reprocessed the 5' RACE reads via MiXCR and lists one record per CDR3 protein. The repertoire includes approximately 510,000 distinct CDR3 sequences, just over 20% of them detected once, and around 16% sits in the top ten. The CDR3 spans 15 residues. Germline V gene lookup returns CDR1 SGHRS and CDR2 YFSETQ. V was shortened by 0 bases and J by 8 bases, with 17 bases between the two germline ends. This specimen consisted of PBMCs, obtained 20 to 25 days after the first yellow fever vaccination. This TCR derives from a man younger than 35 who received the YFV17D yellow fever vaccine. The rearrangement links TRBV5-1 to TRBJ1-2; D is uncertain. The CDR3 region is CASSLDRQARSGYTF. CDR3 nucleotides: TGCGCCAGCAGCTTGGATCGCCAGGCAAGAAGCGGCTACACCTTC. The variable domain in full, completed from reference TRBV5-1 and TRBJ1-2, reads KAGVTQTPRYLIKTRGQQVTLSCSPISGHRSVSWYQQTPGQGLQFLFEYFSETQRNKGNFPGRFSGRQFSNSRSEMNVSTLELGDSALYLCASSLDRQARSGYTFGSGTRLTVV.